The present TCR beta chain was sequenced within a study of OX40 agonist ivuxolimab in advanced cancers. At the level of the study: The patients received ivuxolimab by intravenous route every 2 weeks at 0.01 to 10 mg/kg. Two patients with cutaneous melanoma and one with hepatocellular carcinoma, three in total, showed partial responses.

Exclusion of a patient followed from autoimmune disease history or systemic immunosuppression. Data came from immunoSEQ multiplex PCR; TCRdb stores just in-frame clones and leaves some out. The repertoire holds under 85,000 clones, roughly 93% seen once, with about 6.4% in the top ten. V lost 5 bases, J lost 3 bases, and 14 bases lay in between. This CDR3 spans 14 amino acids. Germline V gene sequence: CDR1 LNHDA, CDR2 SQIVND (reference sequence). This chain links TRBV19 with TRBJ2-7; tentatively, D is TRBD1 or TRBD2 (5 bases each). This TCR was sampled from an adult with an advanced solid tumor such as melanoma, head and neck, liver or kidney cancer. The starting material was CD4+ or CD8+ T cells sorted from blood, obtained in a trial of the OX40 agonist ivuxolimab. The CDR3 coding sequence is TGTGCCAGTAGTTATGGGACCGGGGACTACGAGCAGTACTTC. As protein: CASSYGTGDYEQYF. The variable domain in full, completed from reference TRBV19 and TRBJ2-7, reads DGGITQSPKYLFRKEGQNVTLSCEQNLNHDAMYWYRQDPGQGLRLIYYSQIVNDFQKGDIAEGYSVSREKKESFPLTVTSAQKNPTAFYLCASSYGTGDYEQYFGPGTRLTVT.